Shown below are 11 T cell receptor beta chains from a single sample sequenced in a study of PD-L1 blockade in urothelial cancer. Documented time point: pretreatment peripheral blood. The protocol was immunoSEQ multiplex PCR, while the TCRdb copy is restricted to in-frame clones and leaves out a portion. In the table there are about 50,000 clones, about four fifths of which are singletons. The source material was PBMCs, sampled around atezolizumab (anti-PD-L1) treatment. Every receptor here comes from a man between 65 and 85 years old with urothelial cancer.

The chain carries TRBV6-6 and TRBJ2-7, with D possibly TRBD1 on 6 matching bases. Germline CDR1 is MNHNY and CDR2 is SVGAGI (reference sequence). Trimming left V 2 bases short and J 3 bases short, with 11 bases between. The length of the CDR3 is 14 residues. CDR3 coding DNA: TGTGCCAGCAGTTACGGGCAGGGGAACTACGAGCAGTACTTC. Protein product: CASSYGQGNYEQYF.

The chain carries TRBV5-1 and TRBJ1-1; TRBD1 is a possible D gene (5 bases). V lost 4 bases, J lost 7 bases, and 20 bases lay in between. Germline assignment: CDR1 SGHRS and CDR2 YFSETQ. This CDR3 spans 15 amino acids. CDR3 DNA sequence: TGCGCCAGCAGCAACCGTGGGGGGTACGATAGTGAAGCTTTCTTT. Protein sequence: CASSNRGGYDSEAFF.

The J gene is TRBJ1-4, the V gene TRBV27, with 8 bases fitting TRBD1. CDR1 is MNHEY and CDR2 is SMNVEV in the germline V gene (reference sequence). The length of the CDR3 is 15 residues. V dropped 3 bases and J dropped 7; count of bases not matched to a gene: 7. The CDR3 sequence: CASSFSRTGLEKLFF. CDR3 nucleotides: TGTGCCAGCAGTTTCTCCCGGACAGGGCTTGAAAAACTGTTTTTT. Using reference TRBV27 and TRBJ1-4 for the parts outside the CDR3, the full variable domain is EAQVTQNPRYLITVTGKKLTVTCSQNMNHEYMSWYRQDPGLGLRQIYYSMNVEVTDKGDVPEGYKVSRKEKRNFPLILESPSPNQTSLYFCASSFSRTGLEKLFFGSGTQLSVL.

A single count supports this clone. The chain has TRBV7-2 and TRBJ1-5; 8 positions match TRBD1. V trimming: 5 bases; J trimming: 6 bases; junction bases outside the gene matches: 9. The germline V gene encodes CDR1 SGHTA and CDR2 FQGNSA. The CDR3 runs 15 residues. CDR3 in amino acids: CASSPGTGGFQPQHF. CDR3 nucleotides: TGTGCCAGCAGCCCGGGGACAGGCGGTTTTCAGCCCCAGCATTTT.

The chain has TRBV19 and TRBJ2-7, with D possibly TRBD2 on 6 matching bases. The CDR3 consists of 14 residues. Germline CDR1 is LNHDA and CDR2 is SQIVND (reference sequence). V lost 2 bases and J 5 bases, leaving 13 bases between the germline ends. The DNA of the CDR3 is TGTGCCAGTAGTATAAGGGGCAGGGAGGACGAGCAGTACTTC. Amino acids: CASSIRGREDEQYF.

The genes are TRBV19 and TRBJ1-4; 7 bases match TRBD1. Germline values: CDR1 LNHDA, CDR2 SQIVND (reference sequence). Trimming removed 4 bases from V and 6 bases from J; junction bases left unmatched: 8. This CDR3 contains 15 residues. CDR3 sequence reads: CASSRTGTVDEKLFF. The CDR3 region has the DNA TGTGCCAGTAGTAGAACCGGGACAGTAGATGAAAAACTGTTTTTT.

CDR3 DNA sequence: TGTGCCAGCAGCTTAGAATCCGCCGGGGAGCTGTTTTTT. It is translated as CASSLESAGELFF. This chain joins TRBV7-9 and TRBJ2-2, with D hard to call. The CDR3 extends over 13 amino acids. The germline CDR1 and CDR2 sequences are SEHNR and FQNEAQ (reference sequence). V was trimmed by 1 base and J by 6 bases, leaving 6 bases between them.

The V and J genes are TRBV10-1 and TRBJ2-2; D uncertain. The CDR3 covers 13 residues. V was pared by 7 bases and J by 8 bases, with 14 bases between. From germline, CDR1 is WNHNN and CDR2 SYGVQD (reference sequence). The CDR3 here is CASKSREEGELFF. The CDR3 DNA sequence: TGCGCCAGCAAGTCCCGAGAGGAAGGGGAGCTGTTTTTT.

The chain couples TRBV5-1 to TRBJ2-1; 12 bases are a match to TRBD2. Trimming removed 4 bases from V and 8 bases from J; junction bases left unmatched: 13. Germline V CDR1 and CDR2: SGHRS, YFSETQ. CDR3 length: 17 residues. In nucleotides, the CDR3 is TGCGCCAGCAGCCCCGGGACTAGCGGGTTCGTTGAGGATGAGCAGTTCTTC. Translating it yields CASSPGTSGFVEDEQFF.

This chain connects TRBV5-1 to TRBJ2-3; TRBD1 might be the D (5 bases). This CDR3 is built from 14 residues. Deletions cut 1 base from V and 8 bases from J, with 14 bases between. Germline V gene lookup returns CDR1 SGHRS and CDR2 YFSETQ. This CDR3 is CASSLYELGATQYF. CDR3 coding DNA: TGCGCCAGCAGCTTGTATGAGTTAGGGGCTACGCAGTATTTT.

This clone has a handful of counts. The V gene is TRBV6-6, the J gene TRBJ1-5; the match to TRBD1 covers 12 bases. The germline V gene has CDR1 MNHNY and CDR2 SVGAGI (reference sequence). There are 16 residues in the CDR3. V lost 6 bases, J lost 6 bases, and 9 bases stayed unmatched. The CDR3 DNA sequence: TGTGCCAGCAGACCCGGGACAGGGGGCGCAGGTCAGCCCCAGCATTTT. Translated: CASRPGTGGAGQPQHF.